This T cell receptor beta chain was sequenced in a study of Graves' ophthalmopathy and Graves' hyperthyroidism (dated by TCRdb to between 2018 and 2020). With regard to the full study: Peripheral blood samples were taken at the time of initial diagnosis, before any treatment was given. The study used TCR beta repertoire signatures to distinguish Graves' ophthalmopathy from Graves' hyperthyroidism and to predict progression to ophthalmopathy. In total, 135 blood samples were TCR-sequenced: roughly 45 ophthalmopathy, 80 or so hyperthyroidism and about 17 hyperthyroidism-to-ophthalmopathy patients. To explore V-J signatures that separate ophthalmopathy from hyperthyroidism, a discovery set of 95 to 100 patients was enrolled, consisting of about 43 with ophthalmopathy and around 60 with stable hyperthyroidism. For independent validation, a separate cohort was made up of approximately 19 hyperthyroidism patients plus 17 patients who later progressed from hyperthyroidism to ophthalmopathy. T-cell repertoires of thyroid tissue and blood were compared in 5 or 6 hyperthyroidism patients. After sampling, hyperthyroidism patients received methimazole starting at 30 mg daily, and ophthalmopathy patients received high-dose intravenous methylprednisolone. The approximately 100 discovery patients were divided at random into training and test sets in a 7:3 ratio. On the study overall, not on this receptor specifically: In validation, the model predicted ophthalmopathy progression with roughly 68% sensitivity and roughly 72% specificity; some 13 predicted patients were CT-confirmed with GO in a median of roughly 6.8 months. Sample size was not statistically predetermined, and group allocation was not concealed from the investigators. Ophthalmopathy was separated from stable hyperthyroidism by the 13-signature model with about 89% sensitivity and roughly 82% specificity in cross-validation and with 80%/75% in the test set. Most of the expanded thyroid clonotypes with a frequency above 0.001 were also detected in blood, and it was suggested that the thyroid immune response may be reflected by blood repertoires.

Hyperthyroidism was considered stable if no progression to ophthalmopathy occurred within 18 months of follow-up. The hyperthyroidism patients were 18 to 65 years old and newly diagnosed, with a disease duration of less than 2 months. Patients were excluded if they had other autoimmune diseases, uncontrolled infections, pregnancy or lactation. Diagnosis relied on clinical symptoms, serum thyroxine, TRAb, thyroid ultrasound and orbital computed tomography. PBMCs were isolated from approximately 10 ml of fresh peripheral blood by Ficoll-Paque density gradient centrifugation. Total RNA was extracted with Trizol reagent and quality-checked on an Agilent 2100 Bioanalyzer. Cut back by 5 bases and 0 bases, the V and J ends lie 8 bases apart. Looking up the germline V gene yields CDR1 MNHEY and CDR2 SVGEGT. The CDR3 has 14 amino acids, counting the end cysteine and phenylalanine. The only DNA kept is the CDR3, 42 bases in frame from the first base.

For repertoire sequencing, the TCR beta CDR3 regions were amplified from RNA transcripts. The first round was an RT-PCR using HTBI primers with the Qiagen OneStep RT-PCR kit, and this first round was followed by a second-round multiplex PCR, then size selection and purification. Libraries were sequenced paired-end with 100 bp reads on an Illumina HiSeq2000. Per the source publication's procedure: SOAPnuke was used for read processing, and reads with adapters, uncalled bases, a mean Phred below 15, or no exact constant-primer or identifier match were discarded. COPE v1.2.5 was used to merge the high-quality paired reads. Unique nucleotide sequences were defined as clonotypes and aligned to IMGT TRB V, D and J references using MiTCR v1.1. The analysis was limited to V-J combinations with a frequency above 0.0001, which together covered 99.2% of repertoires. A TCR clonal expansion and chaos score per V-J combination was defined as the ratio of F50 clonal expansion to chaos observed in the TCRdist matrix. Welch's t-statistics and random forest were used to reduce the features to some 13 V-J combinations, which were then used as input to a naive Bayes classifier. Thyroid-blood repertoire similarity was quantified with the Morisita-Horn index. Through fastp at Q25 and MiXCR, TCRdb rebuilt clones from the public reads, retaining in-frame beta chains. Every distinct CDR3 protein forms one entry, paired with its most common genes and DNA. Here the V and J calls rest on TCRdb's processing, not on the authors' analysis. The sample table shows approximately 380,000 distinct CDR3 sequences, and roughly 21% are seen once. Roughly 3.2% of the sample lies in the top ten.

Points on this clonotype: Its antigen has not been determined. No much larger clonotype is one base removed from it; base qualities were not supplied.

Sequences were obtained from peripheral blood. The rearranged segments are TRBV6-2 or TRBV6-3 and TRBJ1-5; no D gene call is confident. This receptor was taken from a woman between 18 and 29 years old with stable Graves' hyperthyroidism. Donor details come from another sample of the same person, matched by shared clones. CDR3 protein: CASSPWDSNQPQHF. The nucleotide sequence reads as follows: TGTGCCAGCAGTCCCTGGGATAGCAATCAGCCCCAGCATTTT.